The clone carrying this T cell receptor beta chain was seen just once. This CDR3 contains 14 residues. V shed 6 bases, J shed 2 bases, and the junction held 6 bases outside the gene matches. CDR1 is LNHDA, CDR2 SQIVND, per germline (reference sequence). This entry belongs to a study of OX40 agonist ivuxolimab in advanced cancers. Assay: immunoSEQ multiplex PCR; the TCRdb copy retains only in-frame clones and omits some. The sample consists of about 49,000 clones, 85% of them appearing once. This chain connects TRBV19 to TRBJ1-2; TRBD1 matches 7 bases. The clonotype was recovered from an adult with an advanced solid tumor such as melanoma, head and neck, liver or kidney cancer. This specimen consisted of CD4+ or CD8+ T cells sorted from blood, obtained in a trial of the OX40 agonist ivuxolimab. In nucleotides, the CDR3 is TGTGCCAGTAGAAACCGGGACAGCAACTATGGCTACACCTTC. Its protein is CASRNRDSNYGYTF.